This TCR beta chain was sequenced for a study of T-cell reconstitution after alpha-beta-depleted transplantation in children. The study, taken as a whole, reports: Several hundred expanded graft clones reportedly were the source of alpha-beta T cells about two months after transplant. T-cell counts and diversity at one year post-transplant came mainly from newly produced T cells. Some patients showed high day-60 TCRbeta diversity, which derived from surviving recipient T cells and thymic progenitors.

Points on this clonotype: The antigen is undetermined.

Unique molecular identifiers were used to barcode this TCRbeta library. Using its own MiXCR run on the PCR reads, TCRdb lists one record per CDR3 protein. The sample shows a few hundred thousand distinct CDR3 sequences, under 8.5% of them seen only once. There are 12 residues in the CDR3. Looked up from germline, CDR1 is SQVTM and CDR2 is ANQGSEA. V lost 5 bases to trimming and J lost 4 bases, with 10 bases between them. Sequencing used PBMCs, obtained before TCRalphabeta/CD19-depleted stem cell transplant. The sequence derives from a boy aged 2 to 10 with acute lymphoblastic leukemia, due to receive a stem cell transplant. The chain is built from TRBV29-1 and TRBJ2-3, with D perhaps matching TRBD2 (5 bases). This chain's CDR3 is CSVWAEADTQYF. CDR3 DNA: TGCAGCGTTTGGGCGGAGGCAGATACGCAGTATTTT.